The 10 T cell receptor beta chains reported below all come from one sample, sequenced in a study of control samples from healthy donors and cancer patients (TCRdb year 2020). The receptor library was made with the immunoSEQ multiplex PCR assay. This is the immuneACCESS table as TCRdb keeps it, with only in-frame sequences that have V and J called. A part of the clones is gone; compared with another copy, unresolved V genes explain less than half, and the rest is unexplained. This sample gives about 190,000 clones in total; approximately 92% of them show up just once. The ten most abundant clones make up about 1.6% of the sample. What was sequenced was blood. The source of these receptors is a man younger than 35 in good health.

CDR3 residues: CASSLQGSRKYEQYF. In DNA form, the CDR3 reads TGTGCCAGCAGTTTACAGGGCTCGCGAAAATACGAGCAGTACTTC. The rearrangement links TRBV27 to TRBJ2-7, with a possible D match to TRBD1 (5 bases). CDR1 is MNHEY and CDR2 is SMNVEV in the germline V gene (reference sequence). The CDR3 loop spans 15 amino acids. Trimming cost V 2 bases and J 4 bases, with 15 bases left between them.

The chain employs TRBV2 and TRBJ1-1; TRBD1 aligns across 7 bases. V was clipped by 6 bases and J by 5 bases; unmatched bases: 9. The CDR3 is 14 amino acids. Per the germline V gene, CDR1 is SNHLY and CDR2 is FYNNEI. DNA for the CDR3: TGTGCCAGCAGGAAGGGACAGTTAGGGACTGAAGCTTTCTTT. Its protein product is CASRKGQLGTEAFF. Full variable domain (outside the CDR3, taken from reference TRBV2 and TRBJ1-1): EPEVTQTPSHQVTQMGQEVILRCVPISNHLYFYWYRQILGQKVEFLVSFYNNEISEKSEIFDDQFSVERPDGSNFTLKIRSTKLEDSAMYFCASRKGQLGTEAFFGQGTRLTVV.

The chain couples TRBV19 to TRBJ2-7; D possibly corresponds to TRBD1 (5 bases). The CDR3 has 17 residues. CDR1 LNHDA and CDR2 SQIVND come from the germline V gene (reference sequence). The V end lost 8 bases, the J end lost 2 bases, and 25 bases lay between the germline ends. CDR3 loop: CASARKTDVIGAYEQYF. For the CDR3, the DNA is TGTGCCAGTGCCCGTAAGACAGACGTAATTGGAGCCTACGAGCAGTACTTC.

The chain uses TRBV6-5 and TRBJ1-1; D is perhaps TRBD1 (5 bases). Trimming shortened V by 5 bases and J by 2 bases, and 15 bases separated the two germline ends. The CDR3 runs 15 residues. Germline loops: CDR1 MNHEY, CDR2 SVGAGI. The CDR3 DNA reads TGTGCCAGCAGTAAGGGGCCGACAATAAACACTGAAGCTTTCTTT. This encodes CASSKGPTINTEAFF.

This clone was detected once. At one end the junction does not follow the germline gene, possibly because of a read error. V gene TRBV2 combines with J gene TRBJ2-1, with TRBD1 matching 8 bases. The germline gives CDR1 SNHLY, CDR2 FYNNEI. The CDR3 loop spans 14 amino acids. Here the CDR3 DNA reads TGTGCCAGCAGGGCGGGACAGGACTACAGTGAGCAGTTCTTC. Amino acids: CASRAGQDYSEQFF. Looking up the rest from reference TRBV2 and TRBJ2-1 gives the full variable domain: EPEVTQTPSHQVTQMGQEVILRCVPISNHLYFYWYRQILGQKVEFLVSFYNNEISEKSEIFDDQFSVERPDGSNFTLKIRSTKLEDSAMYFCASRAGQDYSEQFFGPGTRLTVL.

This chain joins TRBV3-1 (or the pseudogene TRBV3-2) and TRBJ1-1; no definite D call. V was pared by 3 bases and J by 1 base, with 6 bases between. The CDR3 has 13 amino acids. Germline loops: CDR1 LGHDT, CDR2 YNNKEL (reference sequence). The CDR3 DNA follows: TGTGCCAGCAGCCACTCAGCGAACACTGAAGCTTTCTTT. Its translation is CASSHSANTEAFF.

To note about this clone: In the same sample, other DNA sequences code for this CDR3. The V call is TRBV11-3, the J call TRBJ2-7; 8 bases are a match to TRBD1. The trim removed 4 bases at V and 7 bases at J, leaving 9 bases unmatched. CDR1 and CDR2 (germline): SGHNT, YENEEA. The length of the CDR3 is 14 residues. The CDR3, as DNA: TGTGCCAGCAGCTCAGGGGGCGCTTGGGGGGAGCAGTACTTC. This encodes CASSSGGAWGEQYF.

Only one count was recorded for this clone. The chain is built from TRBV29-1 and TRBJ2-2, with TRBD2 as a possible D gene (7 bases). In germline, CDR1 is SQVTM, CDR2 ANQGSEA. Trimming took off 7 bases at V and 0 bases at J, with 12 bases between the two ends. The CDR3 sequence is 14 residues long. CDR3 sequence: CSAKGGANTGELFF. CDR3 nucleotide sequence: TGCAGCGCAAAAGGGGGGGCGAACACCGGGGAGCTGTTTTTT.

In DNA form, the CDR3 reads TGTGCCAGCAGCTTCGATTTCGACACTGAAGCTTTCTTT. Amino acids: CASSFDFDTEAFF. The chain has TRBV5-5 and TRBJ1-1, with no clear D. The CDR3 has 13 residues. Trimming took 2 bases from V and 3 from J, leaving 8 bases between them. Looked up from germline, CDR1 is SGHKS and CDR2 is YYEKEE (reference sequence).

The rearrangement joins TRBV4-1 to TRBJ2-3, with a tentative D call TRBD2 (6 bases). V gave up 4 bases and J gave up 3 bases, with 14 bases separating them. This CDR3 spans 15 amino acids. Germline V gene data show CDR1 as MGHRA and CDR2 as YSYEKL. As DNA, the CDR3 is TGCGCCAGCAGCCGAACAGCGGGTGTGACAGATACGCAGTATTTT. As protein: CASSRTAGVTDTQYF.